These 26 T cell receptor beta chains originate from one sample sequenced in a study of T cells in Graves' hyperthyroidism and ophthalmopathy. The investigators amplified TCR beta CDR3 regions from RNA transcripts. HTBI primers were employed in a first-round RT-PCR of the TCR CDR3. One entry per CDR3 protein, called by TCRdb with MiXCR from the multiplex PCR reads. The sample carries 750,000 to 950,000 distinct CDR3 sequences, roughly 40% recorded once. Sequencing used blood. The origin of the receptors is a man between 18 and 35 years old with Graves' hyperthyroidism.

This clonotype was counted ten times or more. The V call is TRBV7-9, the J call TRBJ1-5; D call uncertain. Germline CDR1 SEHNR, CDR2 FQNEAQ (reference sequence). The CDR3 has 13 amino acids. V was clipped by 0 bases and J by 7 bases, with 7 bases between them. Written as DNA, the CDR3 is TGTGCCAGCAGCTTAGCGACGATGCAGCCCCAGCATTTT. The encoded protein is CASSLATMQPQHF.

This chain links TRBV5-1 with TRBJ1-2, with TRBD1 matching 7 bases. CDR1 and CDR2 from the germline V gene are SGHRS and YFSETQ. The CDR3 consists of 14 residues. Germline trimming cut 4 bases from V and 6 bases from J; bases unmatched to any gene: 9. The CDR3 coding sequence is TGCGCCAGCAGCCATACAACAGGGGAGAATGGCTACACCTTC. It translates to CASSHTTGENGYTF.

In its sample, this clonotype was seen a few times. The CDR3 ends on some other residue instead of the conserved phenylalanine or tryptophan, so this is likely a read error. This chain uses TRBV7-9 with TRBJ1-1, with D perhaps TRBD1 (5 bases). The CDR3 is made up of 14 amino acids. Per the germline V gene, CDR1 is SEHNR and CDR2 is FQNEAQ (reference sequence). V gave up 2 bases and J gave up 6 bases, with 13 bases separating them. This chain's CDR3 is CASSLPGYGAEAFL. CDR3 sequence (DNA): TGTGCCAGCAGCTTACCAGGGTATGGGGCTGAAGCTTTCCTT.

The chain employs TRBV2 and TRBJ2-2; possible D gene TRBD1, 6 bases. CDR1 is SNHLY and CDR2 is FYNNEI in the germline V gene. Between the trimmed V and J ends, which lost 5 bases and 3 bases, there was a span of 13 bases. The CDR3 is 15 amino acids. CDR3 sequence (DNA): TGTGCCAGCAGTCCGTCGACAGGACACACCGGGGAGCTGTTTTTT. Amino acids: CASSPSTGHTGELFF.

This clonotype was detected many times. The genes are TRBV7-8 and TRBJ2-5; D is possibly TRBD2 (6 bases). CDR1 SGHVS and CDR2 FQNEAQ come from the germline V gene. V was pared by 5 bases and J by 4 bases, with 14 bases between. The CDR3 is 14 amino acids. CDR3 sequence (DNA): TGTGCCAGCAGCCCCCGTGTGGGAGGAGAGACCCAGTACTTC. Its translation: CASSPRVGGETQYF.

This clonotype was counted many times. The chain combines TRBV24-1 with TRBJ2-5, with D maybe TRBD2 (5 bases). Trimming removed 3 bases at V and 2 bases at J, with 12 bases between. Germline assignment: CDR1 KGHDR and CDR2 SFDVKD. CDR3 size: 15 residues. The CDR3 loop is CATSDPRGPQETQYF. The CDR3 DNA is TGTGCCACCAGTGATCCTCGGGGTCCTCAAGAGACCCAGTACTTC.

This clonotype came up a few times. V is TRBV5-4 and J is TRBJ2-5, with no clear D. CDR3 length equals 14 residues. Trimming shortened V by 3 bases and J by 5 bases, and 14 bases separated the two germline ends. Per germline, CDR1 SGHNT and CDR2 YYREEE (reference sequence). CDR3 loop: CASSSDGPWETQYF. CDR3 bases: TGTGCCAGCAGCTCCGATGGGCCATGGGAGACCCAGTACTTC.

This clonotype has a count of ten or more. This CDR3 reads CATSDSGQPYEQYF. CDR3 in DNA: TGTGCCACCAGTGACTCGGGACAGCCCTACGAGCAGTACTTC. This chain joins TRBV24-1 and TRBJ2-7; 7 bases are a match to TRBD1. The germline gives CDR1 KGHDR, CDR2 SFDVKD. The CDR3 loop spans 14 amino acids. The ends lost 4 bases at V and 2 bases at J; junction bases unmatched: 4.

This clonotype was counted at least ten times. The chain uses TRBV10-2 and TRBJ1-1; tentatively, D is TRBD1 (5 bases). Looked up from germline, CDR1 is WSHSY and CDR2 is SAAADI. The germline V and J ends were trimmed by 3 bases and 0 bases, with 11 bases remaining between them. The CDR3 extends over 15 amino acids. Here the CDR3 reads CASSDRAKLNTEAFF. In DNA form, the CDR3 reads TGCGCCAGCAGTGACAGGGCGAAGTTGAACACTGAAGCTTTCTTT.

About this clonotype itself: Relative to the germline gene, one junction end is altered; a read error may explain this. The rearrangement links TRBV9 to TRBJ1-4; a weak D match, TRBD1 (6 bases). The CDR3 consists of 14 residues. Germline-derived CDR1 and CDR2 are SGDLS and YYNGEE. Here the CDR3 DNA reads TGTCCCAGCAGCGTAGGGGGGCCTGGTGAAAAACTGTTTTTT. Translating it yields CPSSVGGPGEKLFF.

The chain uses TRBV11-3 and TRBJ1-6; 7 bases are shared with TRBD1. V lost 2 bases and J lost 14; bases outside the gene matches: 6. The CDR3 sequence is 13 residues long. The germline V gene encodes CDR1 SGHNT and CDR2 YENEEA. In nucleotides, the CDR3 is TGTGCCAGCAGCTTAACAGGGGATTCGACCCTCCACTTT. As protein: CASSLTGDSTLHF.

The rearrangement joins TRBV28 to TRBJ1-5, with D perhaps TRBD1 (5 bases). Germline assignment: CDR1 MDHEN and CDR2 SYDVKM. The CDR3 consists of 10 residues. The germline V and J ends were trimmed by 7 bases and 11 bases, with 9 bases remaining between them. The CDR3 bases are TGTGCCAGCATCGGGGGGTCCCAGCATTTT. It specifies CASIGGSQHF.

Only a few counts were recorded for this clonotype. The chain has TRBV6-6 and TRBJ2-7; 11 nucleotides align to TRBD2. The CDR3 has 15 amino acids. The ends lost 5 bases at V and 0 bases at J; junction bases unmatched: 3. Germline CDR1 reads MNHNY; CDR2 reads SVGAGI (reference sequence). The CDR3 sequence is CASSATSGGSYEQYF. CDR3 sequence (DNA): TGTGCCAGCAGTGCTACTAGCGGGGGCTCCTACGAGCAGTACTTC.

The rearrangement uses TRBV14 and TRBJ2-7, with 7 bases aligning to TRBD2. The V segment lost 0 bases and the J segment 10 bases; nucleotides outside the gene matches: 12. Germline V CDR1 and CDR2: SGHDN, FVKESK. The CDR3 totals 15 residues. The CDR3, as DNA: TGTGCCAGCAGCCAAGAGCCGGGGGGACGGGAGGCCCAGTACTTC. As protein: CASSQEPGGREAQYF. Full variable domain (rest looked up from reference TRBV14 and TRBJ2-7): EAGVTQFPSHSVIEKGQTVTLRCDPISGHDNLYWYRRVMGKEIKFLLHFVKESKQDESGMPNNRFLAERTGGTYSTLKVQPAELEDSGVYFCASSQEPGGREAQYFGPGTRLTVT.

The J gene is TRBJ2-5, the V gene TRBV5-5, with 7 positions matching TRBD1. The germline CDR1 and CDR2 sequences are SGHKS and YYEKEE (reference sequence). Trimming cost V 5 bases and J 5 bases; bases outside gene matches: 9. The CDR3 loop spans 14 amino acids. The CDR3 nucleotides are TGTGCCAGCAGTTCAAGGGGGCCCAGGGAGACCCAGTACTTC. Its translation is CASSSRGPRETQYF.

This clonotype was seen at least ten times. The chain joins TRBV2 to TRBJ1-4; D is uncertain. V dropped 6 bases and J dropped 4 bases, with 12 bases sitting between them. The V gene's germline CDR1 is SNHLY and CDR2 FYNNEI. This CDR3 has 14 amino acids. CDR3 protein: CASRIMRINEKLFF. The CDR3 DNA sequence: TGTGCCAGCAGAATCATGCGGATTAATGAAAAACTGTTTTTT.

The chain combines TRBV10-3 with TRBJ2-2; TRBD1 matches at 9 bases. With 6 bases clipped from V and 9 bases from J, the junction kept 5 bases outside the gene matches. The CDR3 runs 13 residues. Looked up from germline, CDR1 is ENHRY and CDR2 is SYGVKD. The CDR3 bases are TGTGCCATCAGAGGACAGGGGAGCCGGGAGCTGTTTTTT. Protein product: CAIRGQGSRELFF.

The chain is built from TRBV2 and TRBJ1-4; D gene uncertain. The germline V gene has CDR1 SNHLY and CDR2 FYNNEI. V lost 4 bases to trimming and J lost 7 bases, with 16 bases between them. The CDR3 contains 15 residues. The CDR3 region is CASSGTELAAEKLFF. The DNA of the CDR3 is TGTGCCAGCAGTGGGACGGAACTCGCCGCTGAAAAACTGTTTTTT. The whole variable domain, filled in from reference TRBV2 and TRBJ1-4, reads EPEVTQTPSHQVTQMGQEVILRCVPISNHLYFYWYRQILGQKVEFLVSFYNNEISEKSEIFDDQFSVERPDGSNFTLKIRSTKLEDSAMYFCASSGTELAAEKLFFGSGTQLSVL.

The CDR3 bases are TGTGCCAGCTCTAGGACAGCGACGGGCGCTGAAGCTTTCTTT. This encodes CASSRTATGAEAFF. The chain employs TRBV18 and TRBJ1-1; possible D gene TRBD1, 6 bases. Trimming removed 6 bases from V and 6 bases from J, with 17 bases in between. CDR3 length: 14 amino acids. Per the germline V gene, CDR1 is KGHSH and CDR2 is LQKENI.

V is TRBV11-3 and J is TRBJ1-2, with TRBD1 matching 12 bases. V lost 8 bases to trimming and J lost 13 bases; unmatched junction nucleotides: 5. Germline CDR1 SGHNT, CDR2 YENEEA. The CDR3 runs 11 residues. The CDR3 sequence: CASGTGGGGTF. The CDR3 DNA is TGTGCCAGCGGGACAGGGGGCGGCGGCACCTTC.

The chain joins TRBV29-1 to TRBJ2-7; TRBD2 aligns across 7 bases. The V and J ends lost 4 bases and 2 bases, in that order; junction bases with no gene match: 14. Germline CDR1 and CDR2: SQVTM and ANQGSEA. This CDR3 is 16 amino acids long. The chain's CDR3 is CSVGRAWSGEAYEQYF. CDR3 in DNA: TGCAGCGTTGGGAGGGCATGGAGCGGGGAGGCCTACGAGCAGTACTTC.

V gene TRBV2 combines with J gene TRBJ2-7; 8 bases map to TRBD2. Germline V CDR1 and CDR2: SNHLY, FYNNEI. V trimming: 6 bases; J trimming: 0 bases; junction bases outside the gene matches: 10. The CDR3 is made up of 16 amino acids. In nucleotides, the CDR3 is TGTGCCAGCAGCTTACCCGGGAGGGGGATCTCCTACGAGCAGTACTTC. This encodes CASSLPGRGISYEQYF.

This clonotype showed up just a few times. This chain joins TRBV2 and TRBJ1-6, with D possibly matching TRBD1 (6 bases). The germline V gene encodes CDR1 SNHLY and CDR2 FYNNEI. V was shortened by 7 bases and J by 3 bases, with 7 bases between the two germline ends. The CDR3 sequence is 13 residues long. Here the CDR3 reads CASKDSYNSPLHF. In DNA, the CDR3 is TGTGCCAGCAAGGACAGCTATAATTCACCCCTCCACTTT.

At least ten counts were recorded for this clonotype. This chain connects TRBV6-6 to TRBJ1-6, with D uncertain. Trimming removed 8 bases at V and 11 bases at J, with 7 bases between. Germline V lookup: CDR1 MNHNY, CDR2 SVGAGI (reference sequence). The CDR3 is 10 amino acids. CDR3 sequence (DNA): TGTGCCAGCGGCCGAACACCCCTCCACTTT. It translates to CASGRTPLHF.

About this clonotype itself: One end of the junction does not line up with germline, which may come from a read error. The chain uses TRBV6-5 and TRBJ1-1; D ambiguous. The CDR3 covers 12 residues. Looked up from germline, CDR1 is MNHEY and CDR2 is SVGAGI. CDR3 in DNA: TGTGCCATCAGTTACCTGGGCACTGAAGCTTTCTTT. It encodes CAISYLGTEAFF.

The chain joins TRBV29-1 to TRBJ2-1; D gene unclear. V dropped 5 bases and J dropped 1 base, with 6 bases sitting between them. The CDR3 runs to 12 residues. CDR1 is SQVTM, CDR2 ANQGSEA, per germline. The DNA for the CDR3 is TGCAGCGTTTCCCATTCCTACAATGAGCAGTTCTTC. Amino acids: CSVSHSYNEQFF.